A single sample is the source of the 22 T cell receptor beta chains below, sequenced in a study of T cells in Graves' hyperthyroidism and ophthalmopathy. The investigators amplified TCR beta CDR3 regions from RNA transcripts. The TCR CDR3 was amplified in a first-round RT-PCR using the HTBI primer set. One entry per CDR3 protein results from TCRdb running MiXCR on the multiplex PCR reads. The sample holds roughly 110,000 distinct CDR3 sequences, about 15% seen once. What was sequenced was blood. These receptors all come from a woman aged 45-65 years with Graves' hyperthyroidism.

This clonotype was counted at least ten times. The J gene is TRBJ1-5, the V gene TRBV9, with D maybe TRBD1 (6 bases). There are 12 residues in the CDR3. V lost 0 bases to trimming and J lost 9 bases, with 7 bases between them. Germline CDR1 SGDLS, CDR2 YYNGEE. The chain's CDR3 is CASSVEGGPQHF. The CDR3 coding sequence is TGTGCCAGCAGCGTAGAGGGGGGGCCCCAGCATTTT.

This clonotype came up many times. The conserved phenylalanine or tryptophan is not found at the CDR3 terminus, so this likely reflects a read error. This chain links TRBV2 with TRBJ2-5; 12 nucleotides align to TRBD1. The V and J ends lost 6 bases and 2 bases, in that order; junction bases with no gene match: 4. Germline loops: CDR1 SNHLY, CDR2 FYNNEI. CDR3 length equals 15 residues. CDR3 in DNA: TGTGCCAGCAGCGGGGACAGGGGGCCTCAAGAGACCCAGTACCTC. As protein: CASSGDRGPQETQYL.

This clonotype was recorded once. J is TRBJ2-3 and V is TRBV6-1, with 9 bases lining up with TRBD2. CDR1 is MNHNS, CDR2 SASEGT, per germline. The V gene end was trimmed by 3 bases and the J gene end by 5 bases; junction bases not matched to a gene: 6. The CDR3 consists of 15 residues. The CDR3 loop is CASSELAGSGDTQYF. The CDR3 bases are TGTGCCAGCAGTGAGCTAGCGGGATCGGGAGATACGCAGTATTTT.

This clonotype was counted ten times or more. The CDR3 sequence is CAWSVTGDRYTF. The CDR3 nucleotides are TGTGCCTGGAGTGTAACAGGGGATCGGTACACCTTC. The chain recombines TRBV30 with TRBJ1-2; 7 nucleotides match TRBD1. Losses at the gene ends were 0 bases for V and 11 bases for J; bases not matched to a gene: 6. Germline loops: CDR1 GTSNPN, CDR2 SVGIG (reference sequence). CDR3 length: 12 residues.

This clonotype was seen a handful of times. The chain recombines TRBV7-2 with TRBJ2-5; 9 bases are a match to TRBD2. Germline CDR1 SGHTA, CDR2 FQGNSA. Germline trimming cut 1 base from V and 2 bases from J; bases unmatched to any gene: 8. The CDR3 spans 17 residues. This CDR3 is CASSLGASGILQETQYF. CDR3 in DNA: TGTGCCAGCAGCTTAGGGGCTAGCGGGATATTGCAAGAGACCCAGTACTTC.

CDR3 in DNA: TGTGCCAGCAGCTTAGGGCGGCAGGGGATCACGTACGAGCAGTACTTC. It specifies CASSLGRQGITYEQYF. This chain uses TRBV7-9 with TRBJ2-7, with TRBD1 as a possible D gene (6 bases). The CDR3 has 16 amino acids. The germline CDR1 and CDR2 sequences are SEHNR and FQNEAQ (reference sequence). The ends were cut back, 1 base at V and 4 bases at J, with 17 bases in the middle.

In this sample, this clonotype turned up many times. V is TRBV27 and J is TRBJ1-1, with 8 bases lining up with TRBD1. This CDR3 comprises 14 residues. Germline lookup yields CDR1 MNHEY and CDR2 SMNVEV (reference sequence). V trimming: 5 bases; J trimming: 6 bases; junction bases outside the gene matches: 8. CDR3 in DNA: TGTGCCAGCAGTGCAAACAGGGGGTTCGCTGAAGCTTTCTTT. Protein: CASSANRGFAEAFF.

In this sample, this clonotype turned up many times. The rearrangement uses TRBV2 and TRBJ1-1; D is uncertain. V lost 5 bases, J lost 2 bases, and 12 bases lay in between. The germline V gene has CDR1 SNHLY and CDR2 FYNNEI. This CDR3 spans 14 amino acids. CDR3 amino acids: CASSLGAVNTEAFF. DNA for the CDR3: TGTGCCAGCAGTCTAGGAGCAGTTAACACTGAAGCTTTCTTT.

In its sample, this clonotype was seen many times. The chain uses TRBV5-5 and TRBJ2-4, with 13 bases fitting TRBD2. With 2 bases clipped from V and 6 bases from J, the junction kept 5 bases outside the gene matches. Germline CDR1 is SGHKS and CDR2 is YYEKEE (reference sequence). The length of the CDR3 is 16 residues. DNA of the CDR3: TGTGCCAGCAGCTTACTAGCGGGAGGGCGTGTAAACATTCAGTACTTC. Its protein is CASSLLAGGRVNIQYF.

There are many counts of this clonotype. This chain uses TRBV5-6 with TRBJ2-7; weak D call: TRBD2 (6 bases). Germline loops: CDR1 SGHDT, CDR2 YYEEEE. Deletions cut 0 bases from V and 3 bases from J, with 10 bases between. CDR3 size: 14 residues. CDR3 coding DNA: TGTGCCAGCAGCTTGGGATGGGGGGTCTACGAGCAGTACTTC. The encoded protein is CASSLGWGVYEQYF. Complete variable domain (other parts from reference TRBV5-6 and TRBJ2-7): DAGVTQSPTHLIKTRGQQVTLRCSPKSGHDTVSWYQQALGQGPQFIFQYYEEEERQRGNFPDRFSGHQFPNYSSELNVNALLLGDSALYLCASSLGWGVYEQYFGPGTRLTVT.

This clonotype was observed many times. The genes are TRBV11-2 and TRBJ2-5; D is uncertain. The CDR3 totals 13 residues. Germline-derived CDR1 and CDR2 are SGHAT and FQNNGV. V was shortened by 1 base and J by 2 bases, with 5 bases between the two germline ends. In DNA, the CDR3 is TGTGCCAGCAGCTTAGCGGTTCAAGAGACCCAGTACTTC. Its translation: CASSLAVQETQYF.

This clonotype was detected many times. The chain combines TRBV29-1 with TRBJ2-1, with 11 bases fitting TRBD2. The germline V gene has CDR1 SQVTM and CDR2 ANQGSEA. Trimming cost V 3 bases and J 6 bases; bases outside gene matches: 7. This CDR3 has 15 amino acids. CDR3 residues: CSVDGLAGGFNEQFF. The CDR3 bases are TGCAGCGTTGACGGGCTAGCGGGAGGTTTCAATGAGCAGTTCTTC.

This clonotype has at least ten counts. CDR3 nucleotide sequence: TGTGCCAGCAGTTACTCGTATGGCAGGGTAAACACCGGGGAGCTGTTTTTT. It translates to CASSYSYGRVNTGELFF. The V and J genes are TRBV6-5 and TRBJ2-2, with D perhaps matching TRBD1 (5 bases). V was shortened by 0 bases and J by 2 bases, with 13 bases between the two germline ends. Germline V gene lookup returns CDR1 MNHEY and CDR2 SVGAGI. CDR3 length: 17 amino acids.

This clonotype was seen ten or more times. The rearrangement uses TRBV5-1 and TRBJ2-3; no reliable D call. The germline gives CDR1 SGHRS, CDR2 YFSETQ. V was pared by 2 bases and J by 1 base, with 5 bases between. This CDR3 spans 13 amino acids. Here the CDR3 reads CASSFSRTDTQYF. The CDR3 bases are TGCGCCAGCAGCTTTTCCCGCACAGATACGCAGTATTTT.

This clonotype came up many times. The J gene is TRBJ1-2, the V gene TRBV28, with D possibly TRBD1 on 5 matching bases. The CDR3 is made up of 15 amino acids. CDR1 is MDHEN, CDR2 SYDVKM, per germline. The V end was cut by 0 bases, the J end by 8 bases, with 16 bases between. Here the CDR3 DNA reads TGTGCCAGCAGTTTATGGGGCAGGGAGATTCGGGGCTACACCTTC. It codes for CASSLWGREIRGYTF.

Many counts were recorded for this clonotype. CDR3 amino acids: CASTRTSGRSISGEQYF. In DNA form, the CDR3 reads TGTGCCAGCACCAGGACTAGCGGCCGGAGCATTTCTGGTGAGCAGTACTTC. The chain recombines TRBV28 with TRBJ2-7; 10 nucleotides align to TRBD2. The V gene's germline CDR1 is MDHEN and CDR2 SYDVKM. This CDR3 contains 17 residues. Losses at the gene ends were 7 bases for V and 7 bases for J; bases not matched to a gene: 19.

This clonotype was seen at least ten times. The gene calls are TRBV9 and TRBJ2-1; 14 bases align to TRBD2. CDR1 and CDR2 from the germline V gene are SGDLS and YYNGEE. Unmatched junction bases numbered 9, after V lost 3 bases and J lost 1 base. This CDR3 spans 19 amino acids. CDR3 residues: CASSDDGLAGGTSYNEQFF. The CDR3 DNA is TGTGCCAGCAGCGACGACGGACTAGCGGGAGGTACTTCCTACAATGAGCAGTTCTTC.

This clonotype has ten or more counts. The chain couples TRBV6-1 to TRBJ2-2; D is unclear. The CDR3 extends over 14 amino acids. V dropped 3 bases and J dropped 7 bases, with 12 bases sitting between them. Germline V gene lookup returns CDR1 MNHNS and CDR2 SASEGT. CDR3 in amino acids: CASSDTLEGGELFF. CDR3 nucleotides: TGTGCCAGCAGTGACACTCTGGAAGGCGGGGAGCTGTTTTTT.

Many counts were recorded for this clonotype. This chain links TRBV28 with TRBJ2-3; D unresolved. Germline CDR1 and CDR2: MDHEN and SYDVKM. The V end was cut by 4 bases, the J end by 2 bases, with 7 bases between. The CDR3 sequence is 13 residues long. CDR3 amino acids: CASSSVFTDTQYF. CDR3 sequence (DNA): TGTGCCAGCAGTTCAGTGTTCACAGATACGCAGTATTTT.

This clonotype was seen at least ten times. The gene calls are TRBV5-1 and TRBJ2-1; maybe TRBD2 (6 bases). CDR3 size: 17 residues. Germline values: CDR1 SGHRS, CDR2 YFSETQ. V lost 1 base, J lost 0 bases, and 14 bases lay in between. The CDR3: CASSLRGYRSSYNEQFF. The DNA for the CDR3 is TGCGCCAGCAGCTTGCGGGGGTACCGAAGCTCCTACAATGAGCAGTTCTTC.

This clonotype was counted many times. This sequence joins TRBV12-3 or TRBV12-4 and TRBJ2-2; D is perhaps TRBD2 (6 bases). V lost 5 bases to trimming and J lost 5 bases, with 15 bases between them. The CDR3 runs to 15 residues. This chain's CDR3 is CASSLRGISTGELFF. In DNA form, the CDR3 reads TGTGCCAGCAGTCTCCGCGGGATCTCGACCGGGGAGCTGTTTTTT.

This clonotype was picked up a small number of times. The chain links TRBV12-3 or TRBV12-4 to TRBJ2-1, with TRBD2 as a possible D gene (5 bases). This CDR3 spans 15 amino acids. The ends were cut back, 5 bases at V and 0 bases at J, with 11 bases in the middle. CDR3 amino acids: CASSPTGDSYNEQFF. For the CDR3, the DNA is TGTGCCAGCAGTCCAACCGGGGACTCCTACAATGAGCAGTTCTTC.